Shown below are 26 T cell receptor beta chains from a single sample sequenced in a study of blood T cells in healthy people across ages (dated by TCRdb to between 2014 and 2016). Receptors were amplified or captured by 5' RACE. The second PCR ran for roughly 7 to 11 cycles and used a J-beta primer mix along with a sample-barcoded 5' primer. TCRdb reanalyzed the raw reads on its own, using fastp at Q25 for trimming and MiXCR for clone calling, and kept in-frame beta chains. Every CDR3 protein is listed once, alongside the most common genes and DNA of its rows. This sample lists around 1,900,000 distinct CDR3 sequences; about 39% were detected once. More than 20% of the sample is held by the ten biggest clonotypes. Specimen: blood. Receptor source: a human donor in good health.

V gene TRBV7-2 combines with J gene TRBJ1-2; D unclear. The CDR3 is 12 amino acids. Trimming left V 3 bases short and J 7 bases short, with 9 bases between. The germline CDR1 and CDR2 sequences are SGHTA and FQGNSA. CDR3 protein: CASSFPEIGYTF. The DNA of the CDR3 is TGTGCCAGCAGCTTTCCTGAGATTGGCTACACCTTC.

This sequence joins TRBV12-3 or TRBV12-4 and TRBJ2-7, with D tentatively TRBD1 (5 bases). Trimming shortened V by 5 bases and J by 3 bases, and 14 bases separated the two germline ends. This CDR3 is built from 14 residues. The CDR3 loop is CASSRQGVDYEQYF. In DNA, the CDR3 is TGTGCCAGCAGTCGGCAGGGTGTTGACTACGAGCAGTACTTC.

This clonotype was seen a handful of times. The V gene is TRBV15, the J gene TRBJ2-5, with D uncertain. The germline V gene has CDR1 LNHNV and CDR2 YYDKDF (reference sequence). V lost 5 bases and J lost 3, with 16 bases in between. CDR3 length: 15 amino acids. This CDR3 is CATSALSNREETQYF. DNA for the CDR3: TGTGCCACCAGCGCCCTCTCTAATCGAGAAGAGACCCAGTACTTC.

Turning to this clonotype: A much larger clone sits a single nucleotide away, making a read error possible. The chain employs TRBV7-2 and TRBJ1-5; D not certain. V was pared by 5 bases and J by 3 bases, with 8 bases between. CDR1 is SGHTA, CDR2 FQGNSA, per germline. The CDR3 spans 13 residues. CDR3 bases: TGTGCCAGCAGCCCACATAACAATCAGCCCCAGCATTTT. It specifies CASSPHNNQPQHF.

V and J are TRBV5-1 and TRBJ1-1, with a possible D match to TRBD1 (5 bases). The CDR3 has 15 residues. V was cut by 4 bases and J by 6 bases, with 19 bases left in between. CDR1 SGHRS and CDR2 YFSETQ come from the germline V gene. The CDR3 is CASSLRDPLAAEAFF. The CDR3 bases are TGCGCCAGCAGCCTCCGGGACCCCTTGGCGGCTGAAGCTTTCTTT.

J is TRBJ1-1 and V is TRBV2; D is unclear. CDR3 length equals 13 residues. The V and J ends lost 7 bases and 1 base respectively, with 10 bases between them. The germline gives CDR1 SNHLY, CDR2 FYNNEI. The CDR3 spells CASKVRANTEAFF. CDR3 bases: TGTGCCAGCAAGGTTCGAGCGAACACTGAAGCTTTCTTT.

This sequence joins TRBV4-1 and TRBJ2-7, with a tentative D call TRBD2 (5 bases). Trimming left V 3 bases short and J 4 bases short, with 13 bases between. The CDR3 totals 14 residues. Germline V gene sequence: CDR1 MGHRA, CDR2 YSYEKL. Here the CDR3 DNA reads TGCGCCAGCAGCCAGTTCCGGGGTCTATACGAGCAGTACTTC. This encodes CASSQFRGLYEQYF.

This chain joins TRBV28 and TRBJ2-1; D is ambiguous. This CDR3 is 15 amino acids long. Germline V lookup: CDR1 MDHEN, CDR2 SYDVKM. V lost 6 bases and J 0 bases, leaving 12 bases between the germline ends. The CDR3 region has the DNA TGTGCCAGCAGCCTCCATCAAAGCTCCTACAATGAGCAGTTCTTC. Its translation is CASSLHQSSYNEQFF.

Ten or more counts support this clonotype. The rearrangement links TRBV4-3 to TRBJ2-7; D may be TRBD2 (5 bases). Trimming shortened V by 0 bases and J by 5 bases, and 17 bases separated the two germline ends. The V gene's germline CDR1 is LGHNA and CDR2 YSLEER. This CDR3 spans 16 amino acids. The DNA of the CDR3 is TGCGCCAGCAGCCAAGATTGGAGGTCCCAAGATCACGAGCAGTACTTC. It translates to CASSQDWRSQDHEQYF.

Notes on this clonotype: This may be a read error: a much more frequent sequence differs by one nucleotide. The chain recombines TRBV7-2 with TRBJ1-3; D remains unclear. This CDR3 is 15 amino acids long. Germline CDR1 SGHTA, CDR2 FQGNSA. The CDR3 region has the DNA TGTGCCAGCAACTTAGGTCGGAGCTCTGGAAACACCATATATTTT. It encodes CASNLGRSSGNTIYF.

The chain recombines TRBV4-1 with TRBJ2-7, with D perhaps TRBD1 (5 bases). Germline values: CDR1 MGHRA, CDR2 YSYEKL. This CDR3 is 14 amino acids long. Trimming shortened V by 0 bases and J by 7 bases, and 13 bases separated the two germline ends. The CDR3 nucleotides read TGCGCCAGCAGCCAAGATCCAGGGAAGGCTGAGCAGTACTTC. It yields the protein CASSQDPGKAEQYF.

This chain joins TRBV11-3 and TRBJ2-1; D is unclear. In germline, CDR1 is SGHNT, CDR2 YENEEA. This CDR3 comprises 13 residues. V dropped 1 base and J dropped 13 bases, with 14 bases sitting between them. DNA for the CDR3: TGTGCCAGCAGCTTAGGTCCATTAGGGTTTCAGTTCTTC. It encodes CASSLGPLGFQFF. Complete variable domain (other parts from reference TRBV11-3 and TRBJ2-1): EAGVVQSPRYKIIEKKQPVAFWCNPISGHNTLYWYLQNLGQGPELLIRYENEEAVDDSQLPKDRFSAERLKGVDSTLKIQPAELGDSAVYLCASSLGPLGFQFFGPGTRLTVL.

The chain's CDR3 is CASSRKAGSGNEQYF. CDR3 sequence (DNA): TGTGCCAGCAGTCGAAAAGCGGGGTCGGGTAATGAGCAGTACTTC. The chain has TRBV7-2 and TRBJ2-4; TRBD2 matches at 7 bases. The CDR3 has 15 residues. The germline gives CDR1 SGHTA, CDR2 FQGNSA. V lost 6 bases and J lost 13; bases outside the gene matches: 18.

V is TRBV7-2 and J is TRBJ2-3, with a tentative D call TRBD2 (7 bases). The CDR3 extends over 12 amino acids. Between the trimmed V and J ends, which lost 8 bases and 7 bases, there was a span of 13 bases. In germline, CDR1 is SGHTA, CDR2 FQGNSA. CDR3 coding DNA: TGTGCCAGCGGGGGGGGCCCATATACGCAGTATTTT. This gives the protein CASGGGPYTQYF.

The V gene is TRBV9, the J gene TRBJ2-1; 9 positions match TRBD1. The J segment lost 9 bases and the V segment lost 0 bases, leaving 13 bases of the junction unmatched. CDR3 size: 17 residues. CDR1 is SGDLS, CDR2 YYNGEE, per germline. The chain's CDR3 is CASSVDNPGQGFGEQFF. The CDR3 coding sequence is TGTGCCAGCAGCGTAGATAACCCGGGACAGGGCTTCGGTGAGCAGTTCTTC.

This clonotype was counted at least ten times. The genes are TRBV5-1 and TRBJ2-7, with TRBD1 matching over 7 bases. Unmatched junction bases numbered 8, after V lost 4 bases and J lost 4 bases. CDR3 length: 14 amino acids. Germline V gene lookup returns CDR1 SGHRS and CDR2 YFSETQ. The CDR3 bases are TGCGCCAGCAGCCCTACAACAGGGGCTTACGAGCAGTACTTC. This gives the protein CASSPTTGAYEQYF.

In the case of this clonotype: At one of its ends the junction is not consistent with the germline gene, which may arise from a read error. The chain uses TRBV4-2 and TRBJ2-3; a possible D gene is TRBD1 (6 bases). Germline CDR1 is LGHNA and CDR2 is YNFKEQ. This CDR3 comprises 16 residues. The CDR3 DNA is TGTGTCAGCAGCCAAGAAGGGGGACGAAGCGCAGATACGCAGTATTTT. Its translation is CVSSQEGGRSADTQYF.

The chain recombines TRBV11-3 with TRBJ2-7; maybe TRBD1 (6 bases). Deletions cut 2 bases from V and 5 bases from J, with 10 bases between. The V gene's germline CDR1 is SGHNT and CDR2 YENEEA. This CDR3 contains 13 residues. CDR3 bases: TGTGCCAGCAGCTTACAGGGGACGGACGAGCAGTACTTC. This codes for CASSLQGTDEQYF. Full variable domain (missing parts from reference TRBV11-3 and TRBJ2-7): EAGVVQSPRYKIIEKKQPVAFWCNPISGHNTLYWYLQNLGQGPELLIRYENEEAVDDSQLPKDRFSAERLKGVDSTLKIQPAELGDSAVYLCASSLQGTDEQYFGPGTRLTVT.

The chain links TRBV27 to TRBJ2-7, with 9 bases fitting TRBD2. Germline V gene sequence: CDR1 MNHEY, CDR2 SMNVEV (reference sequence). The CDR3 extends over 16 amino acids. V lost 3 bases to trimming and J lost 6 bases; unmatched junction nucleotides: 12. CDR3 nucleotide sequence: TGTGCCAGCAGTTTTAAGGGGCGGGGGGGCAAGGGCGAGCAGTACTTC. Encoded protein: CASSFKGRGGKGEQYF.

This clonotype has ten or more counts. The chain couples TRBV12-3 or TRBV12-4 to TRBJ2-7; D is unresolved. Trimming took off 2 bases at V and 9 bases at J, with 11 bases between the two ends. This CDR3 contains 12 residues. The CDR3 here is CASSLTPVGQYF. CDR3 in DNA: TGTGCCAGCAGTTTAACCCCGGTAGGGCAGTACTTC.

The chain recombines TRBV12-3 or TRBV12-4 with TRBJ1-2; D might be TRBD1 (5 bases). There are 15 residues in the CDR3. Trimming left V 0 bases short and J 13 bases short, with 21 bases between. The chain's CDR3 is CASSLASGAATLGTF. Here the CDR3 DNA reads TGTGCCAGCAGTTTAGCGTCTGGGGCAGCTACCCTCGGCACCTTC.

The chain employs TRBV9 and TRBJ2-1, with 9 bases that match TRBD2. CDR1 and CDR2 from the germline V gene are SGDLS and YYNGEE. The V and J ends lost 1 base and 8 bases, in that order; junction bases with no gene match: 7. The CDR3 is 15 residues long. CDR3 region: CASSVRREGPDEQFF. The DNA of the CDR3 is TGTGCCAGCAGCGTAAGGCGGGAGGGCCCTGATGAGCAGTTCTTC. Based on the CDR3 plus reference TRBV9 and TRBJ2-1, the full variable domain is DSGVTQTPKHLITATGQRVTLRCSPRSGDLSVYWYQQSLDQGLQFLIQYYNGEERAKGNILERFSAQQFPDLHSELNLSSLELGDSALYFCASSVRREGPDEQFFGPGTRLTVL.

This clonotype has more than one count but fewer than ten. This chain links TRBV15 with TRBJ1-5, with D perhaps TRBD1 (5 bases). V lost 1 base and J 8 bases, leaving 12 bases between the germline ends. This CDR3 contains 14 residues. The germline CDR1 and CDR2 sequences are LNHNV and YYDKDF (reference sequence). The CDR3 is CATSRGYGGEPQHF. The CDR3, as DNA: TGTGCCACCAGCAGAGGATACGGGGGGGAGCCCCAGCATTTT.

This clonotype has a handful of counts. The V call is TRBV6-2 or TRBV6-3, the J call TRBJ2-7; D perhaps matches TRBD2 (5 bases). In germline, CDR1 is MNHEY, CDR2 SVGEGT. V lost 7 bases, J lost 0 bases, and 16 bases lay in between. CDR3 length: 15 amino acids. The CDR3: CASTETTSSSYEQYF. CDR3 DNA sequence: TGTGCCAGCACCGAGACTACCTCGAGCTCCTACGAGCAGTACTTC.

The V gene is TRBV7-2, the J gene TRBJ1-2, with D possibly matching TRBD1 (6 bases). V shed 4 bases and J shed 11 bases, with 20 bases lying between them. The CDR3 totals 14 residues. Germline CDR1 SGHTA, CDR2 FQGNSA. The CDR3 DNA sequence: TGTGCCAGCAGCTCAACTTTTGGGGGCCTGGGTTACACCTTC. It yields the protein CASSSTFGGLGYTF. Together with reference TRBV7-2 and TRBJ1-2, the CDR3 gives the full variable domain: GAGVSQSPSNKVTEKGKDVELRCDPISGHTALYWYRQSLGQGLEFLIYFQGNSAPDKSGLPSDRFSAERTGGSVSTLTIQRTQQEDSAVYLCASSSTFGGLGYTFGSGTRLTVV.

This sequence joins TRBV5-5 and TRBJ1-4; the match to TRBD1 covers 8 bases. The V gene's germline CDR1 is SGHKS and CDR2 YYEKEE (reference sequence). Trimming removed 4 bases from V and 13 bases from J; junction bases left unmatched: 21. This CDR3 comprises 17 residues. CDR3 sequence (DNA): TGTGCCAGCAGCCCAATAACAGGGGGGGGACTCGCTGTGGGACTGTTTTTT. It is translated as CASSPITGGGLAVGLFF.